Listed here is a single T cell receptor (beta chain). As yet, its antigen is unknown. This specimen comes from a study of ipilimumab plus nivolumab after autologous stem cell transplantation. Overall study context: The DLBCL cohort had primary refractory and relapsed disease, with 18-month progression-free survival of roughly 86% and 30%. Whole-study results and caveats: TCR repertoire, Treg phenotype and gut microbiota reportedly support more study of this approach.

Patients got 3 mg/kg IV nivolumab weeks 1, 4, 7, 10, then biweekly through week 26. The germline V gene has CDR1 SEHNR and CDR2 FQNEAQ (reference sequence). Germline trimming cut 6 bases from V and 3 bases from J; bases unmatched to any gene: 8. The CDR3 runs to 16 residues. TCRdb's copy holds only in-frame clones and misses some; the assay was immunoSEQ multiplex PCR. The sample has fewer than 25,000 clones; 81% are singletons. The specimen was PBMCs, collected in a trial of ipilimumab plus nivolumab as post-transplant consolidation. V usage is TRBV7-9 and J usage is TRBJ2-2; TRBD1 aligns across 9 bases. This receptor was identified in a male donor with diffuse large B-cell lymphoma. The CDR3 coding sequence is TGTGCCAGCAGGAGACCGGGACAGGGATACACCGGGGAGCTGTTTTTT. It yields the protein CASRRPGQGYTGELFF.